Listed below are T cell receptor beta chains from one sample, sequenced in a study of blood T cell repertoires in COVID-19. Sequencing used immunoSEQ multiplex PCR; TCRdb keeps in-frame clones, though not all of them. The table lists 110,000 or so clones, 70% to 90% of them singletons. The sequenced sample consisted of peripheral blood. These receptors were obtained from a woman between 45 and 60 years old with acute or convalescent COVID-19. CDR3s include the opening cysteine and the closing phenylalanine or tryptophan. Fields, in order: CDR3 protein, CDR3 DNA, J gene, V gene, clone size, D gene. D genes are given only for firm matches. Clone size is given for some rows only: seen once, a few or many times, or a class if the clone is expanded.

CDR3: CASKESLTGRYEQYF; DNA: TGCGCCAGCAAGGAGTCCTTGACCGGGAGATATGAGCAGTACTTC; J: TRBJ2-7; V: TRBV4-3; size: NA; D: NA
CDR3: CASSRDSSNTEAFF; DNA: TGTGCCAGCAGTCGGGACTCCTCGAACACTGAAGCTTTCTTT; J: TRBJ1-1; V: TRBV28; size: NA; D: NA
CDR3: CAISESGGRFNEQFF; DNA: TGTGCCATCAGTGAGTCGGGGGGGAGGTTCAATGAGCAGTTCTTC; J: TRBJ2-1; V: TRBV10-3; size: NA; D: TRBD2
CDR3: CASSQLSSYEQYF; DNA: TGTGCCAGCAGCCAGCTAAGCTCCTACGAGCAGTACTTC; J: TRBJ2-7; V: TRBV3-1/TRBV3-2; size: NA; D: NA
CDR3: CASSGSSTDTQYF; DNA: TGTGCCAGCTCCGGGTCTAGCACAGATACGCAGTATTTT; J: TRBJ2-3; V: TRBV3-1/TRBV3-2; size: NA; D: NA
CDR3: CASSFSETQYF; DNA: TGTGCCAGCAGTTTTAGTGAGACCCAGTACTTC; J: TRBJ2-5; V: TRBV2; size: NA; D: NA
CDR3: CASSLRGEGNEQFF; DNA: TGTGCCAGCAGCTTACGGGGGGAGGGCAATGAGCAGTTCTTC; J: TRBJ2-1; V: TRBV7-8; size: once; D: TRBD2
CDR3: CASSQDGTGGQPQHF; DNA: TGTGCCAGCAGCCAAGATGGCACGGGTGGACAGCCCCAGCATTTT; J: TRBJ1-5; V: TRBV4-2; size: NA; D: NA
CDR3: CASSIARTGGLSLNQPQHF; DNA: TGTGCCAGTAGTATAGCAAGGACAGGGGGCCTATCGCTCAATCAGCCCCAGCATTTT; J: TRBJ1-5; V: TRBV19; size: once; D: TRBD1
CDR3: CASSPEDRGISEAFF; DNA: TGTGCCAGCAGCCCTGAGGACAGGGGTATAAGTGAAGCTTTCTTT; J: TRBJ1-1; V: TRBV28; size: NA; D: TRBD1
CDR3: CASSPWEITEAFF; DNA: TGTGCCAGCAGCCCTTGGGAGATCACTGAAGCTTTCTTT; J: TRBJ1-1; V: TRBV6-6; size: NA; D: NA
CDR3: CASSREVSGFGVNEQFF; DNA: TGCGCCAGCAGCCGAGAGGTGAGCGGGTTCGGAGTCAATGAGCAGTTCTTC; J: TRBJ2-1; V: TRBV4-3; size: NA; D: NA
CDR3: CASSGKQEIFHSTDTQYF; DNA: TGTGCCAGCAGTGGAAAACAGGAGATATTTCATAGCACAGATACGCAGTATTTT; J: TRBJ2-3; V: TRBV6-1; size: NA; D: NA
CDR3: CASSISKQGEQHPQHF; DNA: TGTGCCAGTAGTATATCAAAACAGGGAGAACAACATCCCCAGCATTTT; J: TRBJ1-5; V: TRBV19; size: NA; D: NA
CDR3: CASSQQGSYEQYF; DNA: TGTGCCAGTAGTCAACAGGGTTCCTACGAGCAGTACTTC; J: TRBJ2-7; V: TRBV19; size: NA; D: NA
CDR3: CSVGGGTDTQYF; DNA: TGCAGCGTTGGGGGGGGCACAGATACGCAGTATTTT; J: TRBJ2-3; V: TRBV29-1; size: NA; D: NA
CDR3: CASSPLTLGQRTDDEQFF; DNA: TGTGCCAGCAGCCCGCTCACCCTGGGACAGCGGACTGACGATGAGCAGTTCTTC; J: TRBJ2-1; V: TRBV3-1/TRBV3-2; size: once; D: TRBD1